This T cell receptor (beta chain) was identified in a study of blood T cell repertoires in COVID-19. On the study more broadly: Sites across the United States, Italy and Spain contributed samples from acute and convalescent COVID-19.

The CDR3 extends over 17 amino acids. Profiling relied on immunoSEQ multiplex PCR, and the TCRdb table lists in-frame clones only, not all of them. Counted here are 85,000 to 95,000 clones, 89% occurring once; the ten biggest clones make up about 5%. The TCR was taken from a woman of 80 years or more with active COVID-19. V is TRBV21-1 and J is TRBJ2-4; TRBD2, the table's D call, lacks a check against the DNA. TRBV21-1 is a listed pseudogene. What was sequenced was peripheral blood. CDR3 amino acids: CASSKVGLAGGPNIQYF. The CDR3 DNA reads TGTGCCAGCAGCAAAGTGGGACTAGCGGGAGGGCCAAACATTCAGTACTTC.